This TCR beta chain was captured in a study of T cells in Graves' hyperthyroidism and ophthalmopathy (dated by TCRdb to about 2019). Context from the whole study: Peripheral blood was sampled at the time of initial diagnosis, prior to any treatment. TCR V-J signatures able to tell the groups apart were searched for in a discovery cohort of 95 or so patients, of whom roughly 42 had Graves' ophthalmopathy and around 56 had stable Graves' hyperthyroidism. Prospective prediction of ophthalmopathy was tested in an independent validation cohort of 18 hyperthyroidism patients and 17 patients who later progressed to ophthalmopathy. The approximately 100 discovery patients were randomly split 7:3 into training and test sets. In several Graves' hyperthyroidism patients, the study also compared T-cell repertoires from thyroid tissue with T-cell repertoires from blood. Following sampling, methimazole starting at 30 mg daily was given to hyperthyroidism patients, and high-dose intravenous methylprednisolone was given to ophthalmopathy patients. TCR Vbeta CDR3 sequencing of roughly 140 peripheral blood samples (over 40 ophthalmopathy, 75 or so hyperthyroidism and about 17 progressor patients) is reported in the paper. Here is what the overall study found, with its caveats: Most expanded thyroid clonotypes (frequency above 0.001) were also found in blood, which suggests that blood repertoires may mirror thyroid immune responses. Sample size was not statistically predetermined, and investigators were not blinded to group allocation. In validation, the model predicted progression to ophthalmopathy a median of about 6.8 months before onset, with 65% to 71% sensitivity and about 75% specificity. Ophthalmopathy was separated from stable hyperthyroidism by a 13 V-J signature model, with about 86% sensitivity and roughly 81% specificity obtained in cross-validation and 80%/75% obtained in testing.

TCR beta CDR3 regions were amplified from RNA transcripts. The TCR CDR3 was subjected to a first round of RT-PCR using the HTBI primer set and the Qiagen OneStep RT-PCR kit. Libraries were constructed in a second round of multiplex PCR, after which size selection and purification were carried out. The libraries were sequenced on an Illumina HiSeq2000 using paired-end 100 bp reads. Per the authors' processing: SOAPnuke was used to process the raw data, with reads discarded if the reads contained adapters or uncalled bases, had a mean Phred below 15, or lacked an exact constant-primer or identifier match. COPE v1.2.5 was used to merge the high-quality paired reads, and each unique nucleotide sequence was defined as a clonotype. Clonotypes were aligned to IMGT TRBV, TRBD and TRBJ reference segments using MiTCR v1.1. Only V-J combinations with frequency above 0.0001, covering roughly 99% of repertoires, were analysed. The TCS score was defined as F50 (clonal expansion) divided by E x V (chaos), with BLOSUM62-based TCRdist calculated between CDR3 peptides within each V-J. Welch's t-statistics and random forest reduced roughly 540 V-J features to around 14, which were used in a naive Bayes classifier (R e1071). The raw public data were reprocessed by TCRdb itself: fastp quality trimming at Q25, MiXCR clonotype calling, in-frame beta chains only. Rows with one shared CDR3 protein collapse into an entry with the most common genes and DNA. TCRdb's processing, not the study's, gives the V and J calls here. The sample has 370,000 or so distinct CDR3 sequences on record, just under 25% of them singletons. The ten biggest clones cover 70% to 75% of the sample.

Stable Graves' hyperthyroidism was defined as no progression to ophthalmopathy during 18 months of follow-up. Hyperthyroidism patients were newly diagnosed, had a disease duration of under 2 months, and were aged 18 to 65 years. The study excluded patients with uncontrolled infections, other autoimmune diseases, pregnancy or lactation. Diagnoses were established on the basis of clinical symptoms, serum thyroxine and TRAb, thyroid ultrasound, and orbital computed tomography. Ficoll-Paque density gradient centrifugation was used to isolate PBMCs from around 10 ml of fresh peripheral blood. Total RNA was extracted using Trizol reagent, and RNA quality was assessed on an Agilent 2100 Bioanalyzer. Remarks on this clonotype: No antigen is known for it. No base-level quality is on record; no much larger clone is a single base apart.

The sample was blood. This TCR derives from a man in his fifties with Graves' hyperthyroidism.

CDR3 loop: CASSVGLAEGSTDTQYF. The DNA sequence follows: TGTGCCAGCAGTGTGGGACTAGCGGAGGGTAGCACAGATACGCAGTATTTT. This receptor chain uses TRBV12-3 or TRBV12-4 and TRBJ2-3; 11 nucleotides in the junction match TRBD2. Trimming accounts for 5 bases at V and 0 bases at J, while the number of junction bases matched to no gene is 7. The CDR3 spans 17 residues, from the cysteine through the phenylalanine. Only the CDR3 part of the read is kept: 51 bases, read in frame from the first base.